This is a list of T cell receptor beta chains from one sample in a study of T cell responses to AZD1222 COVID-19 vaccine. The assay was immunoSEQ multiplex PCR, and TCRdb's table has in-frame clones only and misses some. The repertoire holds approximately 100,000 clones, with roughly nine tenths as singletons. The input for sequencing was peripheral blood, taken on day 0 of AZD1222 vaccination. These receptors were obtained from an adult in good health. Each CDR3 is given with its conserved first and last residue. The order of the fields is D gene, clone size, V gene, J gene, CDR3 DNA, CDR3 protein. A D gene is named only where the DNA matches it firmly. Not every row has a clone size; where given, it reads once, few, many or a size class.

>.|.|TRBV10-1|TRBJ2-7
TGCGCCAGCACTGGTTATACAGGGTCTGACGAGCAGTACTTC
CASTGYTGSDEQYF
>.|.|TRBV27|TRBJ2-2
TGTGCCAGCAGTTTAGGCGGCAGGGCCACCGGGGAGCTGTTTTTT
CASSLGGRATGELFF
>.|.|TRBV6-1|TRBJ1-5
TGTGCCAGCAGTGAAGCGCTTCTGGGGGTGGGGAGCAATCAGCCCCAGCATTTT
CASSEALLGVGSNQPQHF
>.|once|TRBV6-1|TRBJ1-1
TGTGCCAGCAGTGAAGGCGTCGGAGCTTTCTTT
CASSEGVGAFF
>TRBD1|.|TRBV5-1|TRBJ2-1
TGCGCCAGCAGCTCGGGACAGATCCACTCCTACAATGAGCAGTTCTTC
CASSSGQIHSYNEQFF
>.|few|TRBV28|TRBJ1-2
TGTGCCAGCAGTTTCATACAGGACTATGGCTACACCTTC
CASSFIQDYGYTF
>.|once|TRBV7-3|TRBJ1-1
TGTGCCAGCAGCCGGGAGGCCCGATCGGGCACTGAAGCTTTCTTT
CASSREARSGTEAFF
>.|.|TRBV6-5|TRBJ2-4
TGTGCCAGCAGTTACTCGGCAGGGAACATTCAGTACTTC
CASSYSAGNIQYF
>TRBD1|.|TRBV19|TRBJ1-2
TGTGCCAGTAGTACCGGGACAGGGGATATCTATGGCTACACCTTC
CASSTGTGDIYGYTF
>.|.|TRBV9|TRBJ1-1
TGTGCCAGCAGCCTACTAGGGGGGTTGAACACTGAAGCTTTCTTT
CASSLLGGLNTEAFF
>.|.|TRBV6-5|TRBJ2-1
TGTGCCAGCGGGACTGGCTACAATGAGCAGTTCTTC
CASGTGYNEQFF
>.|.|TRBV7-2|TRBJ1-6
TGTGCCAGCAGCCCAACGATGGTAGGATCACCCCTCCACTTT
CASSPTMVGSPLHF
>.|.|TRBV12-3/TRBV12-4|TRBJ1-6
TGTGCCAGCAGTTTAGCCTATTCACCCCTCCACTTT
CASSLAYSPLHF